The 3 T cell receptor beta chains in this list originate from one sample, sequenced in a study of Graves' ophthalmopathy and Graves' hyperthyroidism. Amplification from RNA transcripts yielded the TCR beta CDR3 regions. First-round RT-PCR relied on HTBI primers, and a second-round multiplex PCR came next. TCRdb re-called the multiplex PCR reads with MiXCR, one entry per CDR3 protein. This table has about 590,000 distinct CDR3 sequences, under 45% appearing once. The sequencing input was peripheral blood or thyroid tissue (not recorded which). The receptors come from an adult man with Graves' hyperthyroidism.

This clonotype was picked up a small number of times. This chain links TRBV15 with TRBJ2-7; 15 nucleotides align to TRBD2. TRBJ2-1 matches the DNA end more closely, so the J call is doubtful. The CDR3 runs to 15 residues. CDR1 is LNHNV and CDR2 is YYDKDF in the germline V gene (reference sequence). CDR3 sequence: CATRTGTSGGNEQFF. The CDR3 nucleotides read TGTGCCACCAGGACCGGGACTAGCGGGGGGAATGAGCAGTTCTTC.

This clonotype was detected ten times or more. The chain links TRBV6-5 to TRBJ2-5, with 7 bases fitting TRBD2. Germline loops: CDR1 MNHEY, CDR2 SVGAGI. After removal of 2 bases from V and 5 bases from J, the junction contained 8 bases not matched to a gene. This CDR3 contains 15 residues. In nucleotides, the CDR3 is TGTGCCAGCAGTTACATCAGAGCGGGGACGGAGACCCAGTACTTC. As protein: CASSYIRAGTETQYF.

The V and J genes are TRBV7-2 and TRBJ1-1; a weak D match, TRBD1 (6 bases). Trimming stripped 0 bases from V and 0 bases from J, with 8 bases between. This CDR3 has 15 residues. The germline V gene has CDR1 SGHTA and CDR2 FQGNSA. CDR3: CASSLAGHLNTEAFF. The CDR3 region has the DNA TGTGCCAGCAGCTTAGCGGGACATCTGAACACTGAAGCTTTCTTT.